These T cell receptor beta chains were read from a single sample in a study of control samples from healthy donors and cancer patients. The data were produced by immunoSEQ multiplex PCR, yet TCRdb's version contains in-frame clones alone and is incomplete. The repertoire consists of approximately 230,000 clones, with about 80% occurring once and the leading ten covering 10% to 15%. Input material: PBMCs. These TCRs come from a woman aged 55-70 years with lung cancer. Both conserved end residues are part of each CDR3. The D gene is left open where the match is weak. The size field is filled for only some rows; it gives once, few, many or a size class.

CDR3nt | CDR3aa | abundance | len | j_gene | d_gene | v_gene
TGTGCCAGCAGTTCCCAAGGCGGTCTAGCGGCCTCCTCCTACAATGAGCAGTTCTTC | CASSSQGGLAASSYNEQFF | NA | 19 | TRBJ2-1 | TRBD2 | TRBV27
TGCGCCAGCAGCTTGACCTTCCTCACAGATACGCAGTATTTT | CASSLTFLTDTQYF | NA | 14 | TRBJ2-3 | NA | TRBV5-1
TGTGCCAGTAGTATAGTGGGAGGCTATGGCTACACCTTC | CASSIVGGYGYTF | once | 13 | TRBJ1-2 | NA | TRBV19
TGTGCCAGCAGGATTAGTGAATCCTACGAGCAGTACTTC | CASRISESYEQYF | NA | 13 | TRBJ2-7 | NA | TRBV6-5
TGTGCCAGCAGGATCGGGGCGGCTCAGGCGCAGTATTTT | CASRIGAAQAQYF | NA | 13 | TRBJ2-3 | NA | TRBV5-4
TGTGCCAGCTCACAAACTGGGGGGGAAGGCACTGAAGCTTTCTTT | CASSQTGGEGTEAFF | NA | 15 | TRBJ1-1 | NA | TRBV18
TGTGCCAGCAGCCCTAGGGGGGGGCAGTTCTACAATGAGCAGTTCTTC | CASSPRGGQFYNEQFF | NA | 16 | TRBJ2-1 | NA | TRBV9
TGTGCCAGTACGTGGCAGAACACTGAAGCTTTCTTT | CASTWQNTEAFF | NA | 12 | TRBJ1-1 | NA | TRBV19
TGTGCCAGCGGACTGAGGTTGGACGGAAACACCATATATTTT | CASGLRLDGNTIYF | NA | 14 | TRBJ1-3 | NA | TRBV5-6
TGTGCCAGCAGCGAGGGCACTGAAGCTTTCTTT | CASSEGTEAFF | NA | 11 | TRBJ1-1 | NA | TRBV28
TGTGCCAGTAGTATTGGACAGGGGAACACCGGGGAGCTGTTTTTT | CASSIGQGNTGELFF | NA | 15 | TRBJ2-2 | TRBD1 | TRBV19
TGTGCCAGCAGCGATACGGGACAGGGAAGCGAGCAGTACTTC | CASSDTGQGSEQYF | few | 14 | TRBJ2-7 | TRBD1 | TRBV7-9
TGTGCCAACGTGGGGGCTAGGAATCAGCCCCAGCATTTT | CANVGARNQPQHF | NA | 13 | TRBJ1-5 | NA | TRBV7-2
TGCGCCAGCAGCCCGGGACAGGGGGGCTTCGGGGAGCTGTTTTTT | CASSPGQGGFGELFF | NA | 15 | TRBJ2-2 | TRBD1 | TRBV10-2
TGTGCCAGCAGGGTCCTTGGTACCCAAGAGACCCAGTACTTC | CASRVLGTQETQYF | NA | 14 | TRBJ2-5 | NA | TRBV28
TGTGCCAGCAGTGAAGGTCCGGGGCGTACGGCCCAGCATTTT | CASSEGPGRTAQHF | NA | 14 | TRBJ1-5 | NA | TRBV6-1
TGCGCCAGCAGTCGCGGCGGGGGTAATGAAAAACTGTTTTTT | CASSRGGGNEKLFF | NA | 14 | TRBJ1-4 | NA | TRBV10-2
TGCGCCAGCAGCCTGACCGGGACAGGGATTTACGAGCAGTACTTC | CASSLTGTGIYEQYF | NA | 15 | TRBJ2-7 | TRBD1 | TRBV5-1
TGTGCCAGCGTAGACAGGGATAACTACGAGCAGTACTTC | CASVDRDNYEQYF | few | 13 | TRBJ2-7 | TRBD1 | TRBV6-6
TGTGCCAGCAGCTTAGGCGGGACAGGGGGCTACGAGCAGTACTTC | CASSLGGTGGYEQYF | once | 15 | TRBJ2-7 | TRBD1 | TRBV11-3
TGTGCCATCAGACCGGACAGGGGGGACTATGGCTACACCTTC | CAIRPDRGDYGYTF | NA | 14 | TRBJ1-2 | TRBD1 | TRBV10-3
TGTGCCAGCAGTGAGCAGGGGGGGTTGACCGGGGAGCTGTTTTTT | CASSEQGGLTGELFF | NA | 15 | TRBJ2-2 | NA | TRBV2
TGTGCCAGCAGTTACACAGGGGGCTCCTACAATGAGCAGTTCTTC | CASSYTGGSYNEQFF | NA | 15 | TRBJ2-1 | TRBD1 | TRBV28
TGTGCCAGTAGCTGGATTAGGGAGAGCAATCAGCCCCAGCATTTT | CASSWIRESNQPQHF | NA | 15 | TRBJ1-5 | NA | TRBV19
TGCGCCAGCAGTCTCAACTTAGCGGGGGGCACAGATACGCAGTATTTT | CASSLNLAGGTDTQYF | NA | 16 | TRBJ2-3 | TRBD2 | TRBV10-1
TGCAGCGTTAGCGATACAGGGGGATCTGAAAAACTGTTTTTT | CSVSDTGGSEKLFF | NA | 14 | TRBJ1-4 | TRBD1 | TRBV29-1
TGTGCCTCTTCTGAGGGAAACACCGGGGAGCTGTTTTTT | CASSEGNTGELFF | NA | 13 | TRBJ2-2 | NA | TRBV10-3
TGTGCCAGCAGCTCTACGGGACTCAACTCTGGAAACACCATATATTTT | CASSSTGLNSGNTIYF | NA | 16 | TRBJ1-3 | NA | TRBV5-4
TGTGCCAGCAGCTTAACAGGGATAGCGGGGGCCCAGACCGGGGAGCTGTTTTTT | CASSLTGIAGAQTGELFF | NA | 18 | TRBJ2-2 | TRBD2 | TRBV7-3
TGTGCCAGCAGTGCCTTCCATAGGGTGGAGCACACTGAAGCTTTCTTT | CASSAFHRVEHTEAFF | NA | 16 | TRBJ1-1 | NA | TRBV25-1
TGTGCCAGCAGCTTATCATACCGGGGAGGGAATGAGCAGTTCTTC | CASSLSYRGGNEQFF | NA | 15 | TRBJ2-1 | TRBD2 | TRBV7-2
TGTGCCAGCAGACCTTCTGGGACCAACGTCCTGACTTTC | CASRPSGTNVLTF | NA | 13 | TRBJ2-6 | NA | TRBV5-6
TGTGCCAGCAGCTCAACTACGATGGGGACCGGGGAGCTGTTTTTT | CASSSTTMGTGELFF | NA | 15 | TRBJ2-2 | NA | TRBV7-3
TGCGCCAGCAGCTTCCAATTACCGGGTCTTGGTGGCTACACCTTC | CASSFQLPGLGGYTF | NA | 15 | TRBJ1-2 | NA | TRBV5-1
TGTGCCTGGAGTGGACAGGGATGGACTGAAGCTTTCTTT | CAWSGQGWTEAFF | NA | 13 | TRBJ1-1 | TRBD1 | TRBV30
TGTGCCACTACGGCGGCAGGGGGACCCTACGAGCAGTACTTC | CATTAAGGPYEQYF | few | 14 | TRBJ2-7 | TRBD1 | TRBV27
TGTGCCAGCAGTGACGAAGGGGTAGAGCAGTACTTC | CASSDEGVEQYF | NA | 12 | TRBJ2-7 | NA | TRBV6-4
TGTGCCAGCAGCGTAGCCAGCTCTGGAAACACCATATATTTT | CASSVASSGNTIYF | NA | 14 | TRBJ1-3 | NA | TRBV9
TGTGCCACCAGCAGAGGATGGACAGGGGGCGGAACAGATACGCAGTATTTT | CATSRGWTGGGTDTQYF | NA | 17 | TRBJ2-3 | TRBD1 | TRBV15
TGCAGTGCTTTAGCCAATGAGCAGTTCTTC | CSALANEQFF | NA | 10 | TRBJ2-1 | NA | TRBV20-1
TGTGCCAGCAACAGGGGGCGCGATCAGCCCCAGCATTTT | CASNRGRDQPQHF | NA | 13 | TRBJ1-5 | TRBD1 | TRBV2
TGTGCCAGCAGCGCCACGGACAGGGGGACGAGGTATGAAGCTTTCTTT | CASSATDRGTRYEAFF | NA | 16 | TRBJ1-1 | TRBD1 | TRBV7-2
TGTGCCAGCAGCGTGACGCCCGGGGGCCAGAGCTCCTACAATGAGCAGTTCTTC | CASSVTPGGQSSYNEQFF | once | 18 | TRBJ2-1 | NA | TRBV9
TGTGCCAGCAGGCTAGACCTAGTGATCACCGGGGAGCTGTTTTTT | CASRLDLVITGELFF | NA | 15 | TRBJ2-2 | NA | TRBV2
TGTGCCAGTAGTATAGATCAATTGACAGGGGCAAACTATGGCTACACCTTC | CASSIDQLTGANYGYTF | NA | 17 | TRBJ1-2 | TRBD1 | TRBV19
TGTGCCAGCAGCCCCGTGGGAGGGTACACTGAAGCTTTCTTT | CASSPVGGYTEAFF | once | 14 | TRBJ1-1 | NA | TRBV6-6
TGTGCCAGCAGTGAATGGGACCTTGATCAGCCCCAGCATTTT | CASSEWDLDQPQHF | few | 14 | TRBJ1-5 | NA | TRBV2
TGTGCCAGCCACCCCCAGGGTCCGCACACTGAAGCTTTCTTT | CASHPQGPHTEAFF | NA | 14 | TRBJ1-1 | NA | TRBV27
TGTGCCAGCAGCCAAGATGGGGGGCGTTACTACGAGCAGTACTTC | CASSQDGGRYYEQYF | once | 15 | TRBJ2-7 | NA | TRBV3-1/TRBV3-2
TGTGCCAGCAGCCCTGGGACAGGGGACTCCAATCAGCCCCAGCATTTT | CASSPGTGDSNQPQHF | NA | 16 | TRBJ1-5 | TRBD1 | TRBV5-8
TGTGCCAGCAGCTTACGAGGGGGGAATGAAAAACTGTTTTTT | CASSLRGGNEKLFF | NA | 14 | TRBJ1-4 | NA | TRBV13
TGCGCCAGCAGCCCGGAACCGGGACTAGCGGGAGAAGGGCAGTACTTC | CASSPEPGLAGEGQYF | many | 16 | TRBJ2-7 | TRBD2 | TRBV5-1
TGTGCCAGCAGCTTAAGTTCGAGGGAGGGCCGAAATGAGCAGTTCTTC | CASSLSSREGRNEQFF | NA | 16 | TRBJ2-1 | TRBD2 | TRBV7-9